The 23 T cell receptor beta chains presented below share a single source sample, sequenced in a study of beta chain features in type 1 diabetes. Every bit of the isolated RNA underwent reverse transcription, so sequencing read expressed TCRB transcripts. Here immunoSEQ multiplex PCR was the method, and the copy in TCRdb shows in-frame clones only, minus some. The data show around 350,000 clones, roughly 12% seen once. Sequencing was carried out using naive CD4+ T cells from blood. The receptors shown here come from a man in his late teens or twenties in good health.

The rearrangement uses TRBV30 and TRBJ2-1, with 9 bases aligning to TRBD2. The germline gives CDR1 GTSNPN, CDR2 SVGIG (reference sequence). V gave up 7 bases and J gave up 2 bases; unmatched junction bases: 21. This CDR3 has 19 amino acids. The CDR3 coding sequence is TGTGCCTCCACCTTAAAACTCCTAGCGGGGTCCGCGGCCTACAATGAGCAGTTCTTC. Amino acids: CASTLKLLAGSAAYNEQFF.

Remarks on this clone: This specimen includes other DNA sequences encoding the same CDR3. J is TRBJ1-2 and V is TRBV5-6; 8 bases agree with TRBD1. This CDR3 has 14 residues. Trimming at V came to 2 bases and at J to 4 bases, leaving 4 bases not matched to a gene. Germline V gene lookup returns CDR1 SGHDT and CDR2 YYEEEE. CDR3 nucleotides: TGTGCCAGCAGCTTTGGACAGGGAGGCTATGGCTACACCTTC. Amino acids: CASSFGQGGYGYTF.

The V and J genes are TRBV19 and TRBJ2-7, with 12 bases lining up with TRBD2. CDR1 and CDR2 (germline): LNHDA, SQIVND (reference sequence). Trimming removed 3 bases from V and 2 bases from J; junction bases left unmatched: 2. There are 15 residues in the CDR3. CDR3 sequence: CASSIRTSGTYEQYF. DNA of the CDR3: TGTGCCAGTAGTATCCGGACTAGCGGGACCTACGAGCAGTACTTC. The full variable domain, completed using reference TRBV19 and TRBJ2-7, is DGGITQSPKYLFRKEGQNVTLSCEQNLNHDAMYWYRQDPGQGLRLIYYSQIVNDFQKGDIAEGYSVSREKKESFPLTVTSAQKNPTAFYLCASSIRTSGTYEQYFGPGTRLTVT.

V usage is TRBV19 and J usage is TRBJ1-5; 7 bases line up with TRBD1. With 8 bases clipped from V and 11 bases from J, the junction kept 12 bases outside the gene matches. The CDR3 sequence is 13 residues long. From germline, CDR1 is LNHDA and CDR2 SQIVND (reference sequence). The DNA of the CDR3 is TGTGCCAGTCAGAACGACAGGGCATCGTCCCAGCATTTT. Translated: CASQNDRASSQHF.

The chain joins TRBV29-1 to TRBJ1-4, with a weak D call TRBD1 (5 bases). CDR1 SQVTM and CDR2 ANQGSEA come from the germline V gene. This CDR3 has 11 amino acids. The germline V and J ends were trimmed by 3 bases and 8 bases, with 7 bases remaining between them. CDR3 protein: CSVEAGEKLFF. The CDR3 DNA sequence: TGCAGCGTTGAGGCAGGGGAAAAACTGTTTTTT.

This clone was detected a few times. The final CDR3 position lacks the conserved phenylalanine or tryptophan, pointing to a likely read error. It is unclear where the CDR3 begins or ends on the DNA, so no DNA is shown, and the CDR3 is as TCRdb lists it. The V call is TRBV21-1, the J call TRBJ2-4; the table's D call, TRBD1, was not checked against the DNA. TRBV21-1 corresponds to a pseudogene. The CDR3 totals 12 residues, both ends included. CDR3 protein: CASSERTGLPRV.

J is TRBJ2-2 and V is TRBV11-1, with D maybe TRBD1 (6 bases). Germline V CDR1 and CDR2: SGHAT, FQDESV (reference sequence). Trimming took off 8 bases at V and 2 bases at J, with 18 bases between the two ends. CDR3 length: 16 residues. CDR3 amino acids: CASESSGTINTGELFF. For the CDR3, the DNA is TGTGCCAGCGAAAGCTCCGGGACAATCAACACCGGGGAGCTGTTTTTT.

This chain links TRBV29-1 with TRBJ2-7; no firm D call. The length of the CDR3 is 11 residues. Germline CDR1 reads SQVTM; CDR2 reads ANQGSEA. The germline V and J ends were trimmed by 7 bases and 3 bases, with 10 bases remaining between them. The CDR3 coding sequence is TGCAGCGCAAACTCTCACTACGAGCAGTACTTC. Protein sequence: CSANSHYEQYF.

CDR3 sequence reads: CSVEVRDRASGQYF. The CDR3 nucleotides are TGCAGCGTTGAAGTACGGGACAGGGCTTCTGGGCAGTACTTC. The chain employs TRBV29-1 and TRBJ2-7; 9 nucleotides agree with TRBD1. The CDR3 is made up of 14 amino acids. J gave up 9 bases and V 1 base, and 10 bases lay outside the gene matches. Germline V gene data show CDR1 as SQVTM and CDR2 as ANQGSEA.

This clone was seen more than once but under ten times. The chain uses TRBV7-2 and TRBJ2-1; the D is unclear. Germline V gives CDR1 SGHTA, CDR2 FQGNSA. The V and J ends lost 4 bases and 8 bases respectively, with 15 bases between them. This CDR3 comprises 14 residues. This CDR3 reads CASSSKVGGHEQFF. CDR3 nucleotides: TGTGCCAGCAGCTCAAAAGTGGGTGGGCATGAGCAGTTCTTC.

This clone was picked up a small number of times. The rearrangement links TRBV6-4 to TRBJ2-1; D possibly corresponds to TRBD2 (6 bases). V was trimmed by 0 bases and J by 12 bases, leaving 15 bases between them. This CDR3 has 14 amino acids. Germline CDR1 reads MRHNA; CDR2 reads SNTAGT. Written as DNA, the CDR3 is TGTGCCAGCAGTGACTCGGGGGGACTTTCAAGGCAGTTCTTC. Amino acid sequence: CASSDSGGLSRQFF.

This clone was observed a few times. The rearrangement uses TRBV7-9 and TRBJ1-5; D not resolved. Trimming cost V 3 bases and J 3 bases, with 6 bases left between them. The CDR3 runs 13 residues. CDR1 and CDR2 (germline): SEHNR, FQNEAQ (reference sequence). The CDR3 DNA is TGTGCCAGCAGCTTTGGAGACAATCAGCCCCAGCATTTT. The encoded protein is CASSFGDNQPQHF.

This clone turned up a few times. The V and J genes are TRBV2 and TRBJ2-7, with 7 bases matching TRBD1. The CDR3 spans 14 residues. Germline V gene lookup returns CDR1 SNHLY and CDR2 FYNNEI. Trimming removed 4 bases from V and 0 bases from J; junction bases left unmatched: 3. The CDR3 protein is CASSGQGLSYEQYF. The DNA of the CDR3 is TGTGCCAGCAGTGGACAGGGCCTCTCCTACGAGCAGTACTTC.

The V gene is TRBV18, the J gene TRBJ1-4; possible D gene TRBD1, 5 bases. Germline-derived CDR1 and CDR2 are KGHSH and LQKENI. V was trimmed by 6 bases and J by 0 bases, leaving 17 bases between them. The CDR3 length is 17 residues. Here the CDR3 DNA reads TGTGCCAGCTCGCTCGTCTGGGGCCCTGCAACTAATGAAAAACTGTTTTTT. It yields the protein CASSLVWGPATNEKLFF.

This clone was recorded a few times. The V call is TRBV28, the J call TRBJ2-3; D call uncertain. The CDR3 runs to 14 residues. Looked up from germline, CDR1 is MDHEN and CDR2 is SYDVKM. V was pared by 4 bases and J by 0 bases, with 8 bases between. The CDR3 bases are TGTGCCAGCAGTTCTAGTGGGAGCACAGATACGCAGTATTTT. Translation gives CASSSSGSTDTQYF.

This clone was observed a few times. The gene calls are TRBV5-1 and TRBJ1-2; 9 nucleotides align to TRBD1. The CDR3 has 15 amino acids. Germline assignment: CDR1 SGHRS and CDR2 YFSETQ. V lost 3 bases and J lost 6; bases outside the gene matches: 9. CDR3 sequence: CASSWALQGADGYTF. The CDR3 DNA reads as TGCGCCAGCAGCTGGGCACTACAGGGGGCGGATGGCTACACCTTC.

This clone has a handful of counts. The chain combines TRBV15 with TRBJ2-3, with 10 bases aligning to TRBD1. CDR1 and CDR2 from the germline V gene are LNHNV and YYDKDF (reference sequence). The CDR3 runs to 17 residues. The V segment lost 1 base and the J segment 1 base; nucleotides outside the gene matches: 5. This CDR3 is CATSRGAGTGGTDTQYF. The CDR3 DNA reads TGTGCCACCAGCAGAGGGGCCGGGACAGGGGGCACAGATACGCAGTATTTT.

The V gene is TRBV30, the J gene TRBJ2-7; weak D call: TRBD2 (6 bases). V was clipped by 2 bases and J by 2 bases, with 10 bases between them. The CDR3 is made up of 13 amino acids. Germline loops: CDR1 GTSNPN, CDR2 SVGIG (reference sequence). CDR3 sequence (DNA): TGTGCCTGGAGTCTAGCGAATACCTACGAGCAGTACTTC. This translates into CAWSLANTYEQYF.

This chain uses TRBV4-2 with TRBJ2-7; 12 bases match TRBD2. The J segment lost 6 bases and the V segment lost 2 bases, leaving 5 bases of the junction unmatched. CDR1 and CDR2 (germline): LGHNA, YNFKEQ. The CDR3 is made up of 15 amino acids. The CDR3, as DNA: TGTGCCAGCAGCCAAAAGACTAGCGGGAGTGCCGAGCAGTACTTC. Its translation: CASSQKTSGSAEQYF.

The chain is built from TRBV5-4 and TRBJ2-5; 7 nucleotides align to TRBD2. The CDR3 consists of 14 residues. With 4 bases clipped from V and 3 bases from J, the junction kept 6 bases outside the gene matches. The germline CDR1 and CDR2 sequences are SGHNT and YYREEE (reference sequence). CDR3 loop: CASSPVAGEETQYF. The CDR3 DNA reads TGTGCCAGCAGCCCGGTCGCGGGAGAAGAGACCCAGTACTTC.

The sample holds a few counts of this clone. Other nucleotide sequences in the sample specify the same CDR3. The chain joins TRBV6-6 to TRBJ2-5; 7 nucleotides agree with TRBD1. Germline V CDR1 and CDR2: MNHNY, SVGAGI (reference sequence). With 6 bases clipped from V and 5 bases from J, the junction kept 6 bases outside the gene matches. The CDR3 spans 13 residues. The CDR3 region is CASSPRGSETQYF. CDR3 coding DNA: TGTGCCAGCAGCCCCAGGGGGTCGGAGACCCAGTACTTC.

The chain uses TRBV6-6 and TRBJ2-1; 16 bases line up with TRBD2. This CDR3 region has 15 residues. The V segment lost 8 bases and the J segment 8 bases; nucleotides outside the gene matches: 6. Germline assignment: CDR1 MNHNY and CDR2 SVGAGI (reference sequence). CDR3 DNA: TGTGCCAGCCAAACCGGGACTAGCGGGGGGGATGAGCAGTTCTTC. Amino acid sequence: CASQTGTSGGDEQFF.

This sequence joins TRBV2 and TRBJ1-1; D not resolved. The germline CDR1 and CDR2 sequences are SNHLY and FYNNEI. V lost 6 bases, J lost 0 bases, and 11 bases lay in between. The CDR3 spans 14 residues. Written as DNA, the CDR3 is TGTGCCAGCAGGGAGCGGCCCCTGAACACTGAAGCTTTCTTT. It encodes CASRERPLNTEAFF.